One and the same sample provided the 10 T cell receptor beta chains below, sequenced in a study of cytomegalovirus exposure and HLA in healthy donors. The PCR employed 60 Vbeta primers together with 13 Jbeta primers. Using immunoSEQ multiplex PCR, the repertoire was profiled, and TCRdb retains in-frame clones only, with some absent. Of 250,000 to 350,000 clones in the sample, just over 85% were seen once. Sequenced: PBMCs. The receptors here all came from a man aged 35-49 years in good health and CMV-seropositive.

This clone has only one observation. CDR3 bases: TGCGCCAGCAGCTTGCCCGCACTAGCGGGAGTCAACGAGCAGTACTTC. This encodes CASSLPALAGVNEQYF. The V and J genes are TRBV5-1 and TRBJ2-7; 11 nucleotides align to TRBD2. Germline trimming cut 1 base from V and 5 bases from J; bases unmatched to any gene: 8. Looked up from germline, CDR1 is SGHRS and CDR2 is YFSETQ. This CDR3 comprises 16 residues.

The V call is TRBV7-9, the J call TRBJ2-1; 10 bases are shared with TRBD2. The V and J ends lost 4 bases and 8 bases, in that order; junction bases with no gene match: 11. CDR3 length equals 16 residues. CDR1 and CDR2 (germline): SEHNR, FQNEAQ (reference sequence). CDR3 loop: CASSSSSAGGPYEQFF. The CDR3 DNA reads TGTGCCAGCAGCTCAAGTTCAGCGGGAGGGCCCTATGAGCAGTTCTTC.

The chain employs TRBV10-3 and TRBJ1-2; 8 bases match TRBD1. Trimming cost V 4 bases and J 8 bases; bases outside gene matches: 9. The germline V gene has CDR1 ENHRY and CDR2 SYGVKD. CDR3 size: 14 residues. As DNA, the CDR3 is TGTGCCATCAGTGGGTGGGACAGGTTTAACGGCTACACCTTC. Amino acids: CAISGWDRFNGYTF.

This chain links TRBV27 with TRBJ2-7; TRBD1 might be the D (5 bases). Trimming left V 2 bases short and J 3 bases short, with 8 bases between. The CDR3 is made up of 13 amino acids. Germline values: CDR1 MNHEY, CDR2 SMNVEV (reference sequence). The CDR3 nucleotides read TGTGCCAGCAGTTTAAGTACAGGCTACGAGCAGTACTTC. It specifies CASSLSTGYEQYF.

V usage is TRBV9 and J usage is TRBJ2-2, with TRBD2 identical over 13 bases. With 1 base clipped from V and 0 bases from J, the junction kept 3 bases outside the gene matches. Germline V gives CDR1 SGDLS, CDR2 YYNGEE. The CDR3 runs to 18 residues. CDR3 sequence reads: CASSVRLAGGPNTGELFF. Written as DNA, the CDR3 is TGTGCCAGCAGCGTAAGACTAGCGGGAGGACCGAACACCGGGGAGCTGTTTTTT.

The chain is built from TRBV11-3 and TRBJ1-1; 7 nucleotides line up with TRBD1. Trimming at V came to 5 bases and at J to 0 bases, leaving 3 bases not matched to a gene. This CDR3 region has 14 residues. The germline V gene encodes CDR1 SGHNT and CDR2 YENEEA. The DNA for the CDR3 is TGTGCCAGCAGCCACAGGGGTATGAACACTGAAGCTTTCTTT. The encoded protein is CASSHRGMNTEAFF.

The J gene is TRBJ1-2, the V gene TRBV9; 7 bases align to TRBD1. Germline lookup yields CDR1 SGDLS and CDR2 YYNGEE. The V segment lost 3 bases and the J segment 3 bases; nucleotides outside the gene matches: 11. CDR3 length equals 16 residues. Written as DNA, the CDR3 is TGTGCCAGCAGCGCCAAACAGGGGCCCGAGGACTATGGCTACACCTTC. Protein sequence: CASSAKQGPEDYGYTF. The full variable domain, with the rest looked up from reference TRBV9 and TRBJ1-2, is DSGVTQTPKHLITATGQRVTLRCSPRSGDLSVYWYQQSLDQGLQFLIQYYNGEERAKGNILERFSAQQFPDLHSELNLSSLELGDSALYFCASSAKQGPEDYGYTFGSGTRLTVV.

This rearrangement joins TRBV23-1 to TRBJ1-2, with unresolved D. Being an ORF, TRBV23-1 has a function that is uncertain. V dropped 3 bases and J dropped 1 base, with 12 bases sitting between them. This CDR3 spans 15 amino acids. The CDR3 coding sequence is TGCGCCAGCAGTCACGGCTGGGGAGATAACTATGGCTACACCTTC. Translation gives CASSHGWGDNYGYTF.

The chain combines TRBV28 with TRBJ1-2, with TRBD1 matching 7 bases. The CDR3 covers 15 residues. Per the germline V gene, CDR1 is MDHEN and CDR2 is SYDVKM. Trimming cost V 4 bases and J 2 bases; bases outside gene matches: 7. The CDR3 nucleotides are TGTGCCAGCAGTTCCCCACCGACAGGGAACTATGGCTACACCTTC. Encoded protein: CASSSPPTGNYGYTF.

V and J are TRBV5-4 and TRBJ1-2; 9 bases are a match to TRBD1. V dropped 0 bases and J dropped 8; count of bases not matched to a gene: 5. The CDR3 consists of 14 residues. Germline CDR1 SGHNT, CDR2 YYREEE (reference sequence). Here the CDR3 reads CASSLGDRDYGYTF. CDR3 nucleotides: TGTGCCAGCAGCTTGGGGGACAGGGATTACGGCTACACCTTC.